This T cell receptor beta chain stems from a study of metastatic and nonmetastatic thyroid tumors. Across the whole study: From malignant and benign thyroid patients, repertoires in blood and in tumor or nodule tissue were compared.

The CDR3 contains 16 residues. V was clipped by 3 bases and J by 6 bases; unmatched bases: 12. Germline loops: CDR1 MNHEY, CDR2 SMNVEV (reference sequence). There were no patients who had received any treatment before thyroid surgery. TCRdb re-called clones via MiXCR from the PCR reads. The sample lists about 23,000 clones, around a fifth seen once, with about 4.6% in the top ten. The sequence was collected from a male donor with papillary thyroid cancer or a benign thyroid nodule (not recorded which). Some clones in this sample may be carry-over from other donors' samples. Sequenced input: blood. The chain combines TRBV27 with TRBJ2-5, with TRBD2 identical over 8 bases. The CDR3 spells CASSFLSTGGQKTQYF. The CDR3 nucleotides are TGTGCCAGCAGTTTTTTATCGACGGGAGGGCAAAAGACCCAGTACTTC.